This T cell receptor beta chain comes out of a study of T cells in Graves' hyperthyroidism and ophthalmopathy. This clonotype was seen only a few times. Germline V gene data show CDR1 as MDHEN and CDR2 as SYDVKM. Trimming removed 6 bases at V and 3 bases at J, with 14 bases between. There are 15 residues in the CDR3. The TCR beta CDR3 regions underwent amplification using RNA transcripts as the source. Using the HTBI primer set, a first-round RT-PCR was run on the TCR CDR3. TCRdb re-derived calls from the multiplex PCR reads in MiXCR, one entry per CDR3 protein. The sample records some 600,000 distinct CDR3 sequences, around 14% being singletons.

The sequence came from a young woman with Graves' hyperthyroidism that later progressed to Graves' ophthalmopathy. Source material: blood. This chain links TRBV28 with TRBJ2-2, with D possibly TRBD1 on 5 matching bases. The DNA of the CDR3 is TGTGCCAGCAGCCCCAGTGGGGCGCACACCGGGGAGCTGTTTTTT. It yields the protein CASSPSGAHTGELFF.